The source of this T cell receptor beta chain is a study of shared clonotypes between healthy human individuals (dated by TCRdb to 2019 to 2021). Some background on the complete study: A couple of women and a few men aged 18 to 49 years were included in the cohort. Per donor, leukapheresis produced somewhere between about 0.85 and 8.9 billion PBMCs. To estimate repertoire size and how much clonotypes are shared between individuals, the study performed deep sequencing of blood TCR repertoires from five healthy adults. For each donor, CD4 naive and CD4 memory were each run on three plates, CD8 naive on two plates, and CD8 memory on one plate. Different laboratories and diverse techniques were used to prepare libraries and sequence TCR repertoires, to increase sequencing depth and limit assay-specific biases. General study outcomes and caveats: Sampling was restricted to blood, and TCR repertoires in tissues likely differ from the TCR repertoires found in blood. Pairwise subsampling led to the expectation that sequencing depth would affect the degree of clonotype sharing among donors. Estimated clonotype richness was generally larger for naive than for memory subsets. Incomplete sequencing was indicated by rarefaction of sorted-subset datasets, despite the large sequencing depth. Because the study included a small number of donors, the genetic and exposure-history diversity represented was limited. About 4.5% of naive CD4, 3% to 4% of naive CD8, about 2.1% of memory CD4, and more than 0.35% of memory CD8 clonotypes were shared across four donors. Higher generation probabilities were observed for clonotypes shared by all four sorted-subset donors than for non-shared clonotypes.

Of note for this clone: The specificity of this receptor is unknown. No base-level quality is on record; no much larger clone is a single base apart.

The donors were healthy, HIV-negative adults with no recently reported acute infections or vaccinations. Every donor was a Caucasian adult residing in Nashville, Tennessee, USA. CD4+ T cells were enriched by magnetic negative selection, after which naive cells were positively selected on CD45RA and the negative fraction was taken as the memory subset. Blood was collected by leukapheresis, and PBMCs were isolated by Ficoll-Histopaque density gradient centrifugation and then cryopreserved in liquid nitrogen vapor phase. Analytical flow cytometry was used to check the purity and quantity of every magnetically sorted T cell population. From each sorted fraction, genomic DNA was isolated and quantified by UV absorbance on a Nanodrop 2000c. V and J lose 5 bases and 10 bases, and a span of 13 bases separates them. From a lookup of the germline V gene (reference sequence), CDR1 and CDR2 are GTSNPN and SVGIG. Counted from cysteine to phenylalanine, this CDR3 has 11 amino acids. Just the 33-base CDR3 DNA is kept, in frame starting at base 1.

Using the deep immunoSEQ assay, TCR CDR3 regions were amplified from genomic DNA by multiplex PCR. Extracted genomic DNA from each cell subset was spread evenly across all wells of several immunoSEQ 96-well plates, with each plate serving as a replicate. Each replicate PCR for sorted subsets received about 180 ng genomic DNA, equal to around 32,000 T cell genomes. Purified libraries were quantified with a Qubit 3.0 fluorometer, sized on a Bioanalyzer 2100, and re-quantified with the KAPA Library Quantification kit. Each immunoSEQ 96-well plate was sequenced on its own single-read 150-cycle Illumina NextSeq 550 flow cell. Per the source publication's procedure: Because the immunoSEQ output included only junctional sequences and no quality scores, the filtering could not be the same as the filtering used for full-length reads. Sequences were annotated with PyIR, a Python wrapper for IgBLAST v1.9, using IMGT germline references to assign V/J genes and CDR3. Reads were removed for weak V/J assignments (E-value above 1e-6), missing CDR3, stop codons, out-of-frame junctions, or ambiguous translated residues. A V3J clonotype was defined by an identical inferred V gene, J gene, and CDR3 amino acid sequence. Percentage overlap between repertoires was calculated by dividing the number of shared unique clonotypes by the size of the smaller repertoire. Repertoire richness was assessed with RTK rarefaction, the Chao1 estimator, and Recon v2.1 estimates of unobserved clonotypes. Generation probabilities for all TCRbeta clonotypes obtained by the gDNA method from four donors were computed using OLGA. As stored in TCRdb, this immuneACCESS dataset retains in-frame rearrangements with V and J assigned. A fraction of the clones does not appear; measured against another copy, unresolved V genes explain less than half of the discrepancy, and the remainder lacks a known reason. Clonal size and the V and J genes are those of that table, whereas D and trimming came from the DNA. Present in this sample are some 2.1 million clones, around 95% of which were seen just once. Together, the top ten hold 0.1% to 0.15% of the sample.

The sequence is built from TRBV30 and TRBJ2-3, and the D gene may be TRBD2, 5 bases matching. Sequencing was done on a sample of naive CD4+ T cells sorted from blood. The meaning of the sample's cell subset or site label: CD45RA+ positively selected. This sequence was found in a man aged 18 to 29 in good health. The CDR3 loop reads CAWLEGASQYF. The bases read TGTGCCTGGCTAGAGGGCGCATCGCAGTATTTT.